Listed below are T cell receptor beta chains from one sample, sequenced in a study of blood T cells in healthy people across ages. TCRdb called the 5' RACE reads again in MiXCR, with one record for every CDR3 protein. The table lists roughly 1,700,000 distinct CDR3 sequences, approximately 28% of them singletons. The specimen was blood. The receptor source for this set is a woman aged 25 to 39 in good health. CDR3s include the opening cysteine and the closing phenylalanine or tryptophan. D genes are given only for firm matches. Part of the rows lack a size; the others show once, few, many or a class for expanded clones.

TRBD2	TRBV20-1	few	TRBJ2-5	TGCAGTGCTAGACCAGGACTAGCGGGGGGGATGGAGACCCAGTACTTC	CSARPGLAGGMETQYF
NA	TRBV12-3/TRBV12-4	few	TRBJ2-7	TGTGCCAGCAGTCCTGGGGACCCAGGGGACTACGAGCAGTACTTC	CASSPGDPGDYEQYF
TRBD1	TRBV2	NA	TRBJ2-3	TGTGCCAGCAGTTACCCTTCGACAGGGTTAAGCACAGATACGCAGTATTTT	CASSYPSTGLSTDTQYF
TRBD1	TRBV6-5	few	TRBJ2-2	TGTGCCAGCAGGGGACAGTCACTTAACACCGGGGAGCTGTTTTTT	CASRGQSLNTGELFF
TRBD2	TRBV7-2	few	TRBJ2-3	TGTGCCAGCAGCTTCGGACTAGCGGGAGGGGCAGATACGCAGTATTTT	CASSFGLAGGADTQYF
TRBD1	TRBV2	NA	TRBJ2-6	TGTGCCAGCGGCAGGGACAGCTCTGGGGCCAACGTCCTGACTTTC	CASGRDSSGANVLTF
NA	TRBV6-1	few	TRBJ2-1	TGTGCCAGCAGTGAATTTGGGGGGAGCTCCTACAATGAGCAGTTCTTC	CASSEFGGSSYNEQFF
TRBD1	TRBV29-1	NA	TRBJ2-7	TGCAGCGTTGCCGGGACAGGACCCTCCTACGAGCAGTACTTC	CSVAGTGPSYEQYF
NA	TRBV7-9	NA	TRBJ1-1	TGTGCCAGCAACTTACCGGCAGGGCGAGGTGAAGCTTTCTTT	CASNLPAGRGEAFF
NA	TRBV12-3/TRBV12-4	NA	TRBJ1-4	TGTGCCAGCAGTTTATACGGGGCTTTAGGTGGTGAAAAACTGTTTTTT	CASSLYGALGGEKLFF
TRBD1	TRBV7-9	NA	TRBJ1-6	TGTGCCAGCAGCTCAGGGGGCAATAATTCACCCCTCCACTTT	CASSSGGNNSPLHF
NA	TRBV7-9	once	TRBJ1-4	TGTGCCGGCGCAGCCCGGGGGGCAACTAATGAAAAACTGTTTTTT	CAGAARGATNEKLFF
TRBD2	TRBV29-1	many	TRBJ2-3	TGCAGCGCCGAGGTGGCGGGAGTGGGTACGCAGTATTTT	CSAEVAGVGTQYF
TRBD2	TRBV20-1	many	TRBJ2-1	TGCAGTGCCATAAGACTAGCGGGAGGGCTCAATGAGCAGTTCTTC	CSAIRLAGGLNEQFF
NA	TRBV12-3/TRBV12-4	once	TRBJ1-2	TGTGCCAGCTGGACGCCACCTAACTATGGCTACACCTTC	CASWTPPNYGYTF
NA	TRBV5-1	many	TRBJ2-3	TGCGCCAGCAAAGCCGGGCCCCTTACCGATACGCAGTATTTT	CASKAGPLTDTQYF
NA	TRBV24-1	NA	TRBJ2-1	TGTGCCACCAGTGATTTAAAGGGCGGGGTGAAGCAGTTCTTC	CATSDLKGGVKQFF
TRBD2	TRBV10-3	many	TRBJ2-1	TGTGCCATCAGTTCGCGGACTAGCGAGGGGCAGTTCTTC	CAISSRTSEGQFF
TRBD2	TRBV7-9	few	TRBJ2-1	TGTGCCAGCAGCTACCTAACTAGCGGGGGGGCCAATGAGCAGTTCTTC	CASSYLTSGGANEQFF
NA	TRBV18	few	TRBJ2-6	TGTGCCAGCTCACCACCGGGGTCACTAAGCTCTGGGGCCAACGTCCTGACTTTC	CASSPPGSLSSGANVLTF
NA	TRBV5-1	NA	TRBJ2-1	TGCGCCAGTATCGGATCTGGCGGTGAGCAGTTCTTC	CASIGSGGEQFF
TRBD1	TRBV7-3	few	TRBJ2-1	TGTGCCAGCAGCTCCATGACAGGGGGCCAGTACAATGAGCAGTTCTTC	CASSSMTGGQYNEQFF
NA	TRBV4-1	few	TRBJ1-4	TGCGCCAGCAGCCAACCAGCAGGGCTTGAACTGTTTTTT	CASSQPAGLELFF
NA	TRBV10-3	few	TRBJ2-7	TGTGCCATCAGTGAACCACTAGCTGTCGAGCAGTACTTC	CAISEPLAVEQYF
NA	TRBV10-3	NA	TRBJ1-5	TGTGCCATCAGGGGTCCAGGGGCCGGCGCCCAGCATTTT	CAIRGPGAGAQHF
NA	TRBV11-2	NA	TRBJ2-5	TGTGCCAGCAGCTACGCTACAGGATCGGGGCGGTACTTC	CASSYATGSGRYF
NA	TRBV9	few	TRBJ2-5	TGTGCCAGCAGCCCCGAGGCTAGAGAAGAGACCCAGTACTTC	CASSPEAREETQYF
NA	TRBV20-1	NA	TRBJ1-6	TGCAGTGCTCTCGGGACCGGGAGTGTTTCACCCCTCCACTTT	CSALGTGSVSPLHF
NA	TRBV6-5	few	TRBJ1-5	TGTGCCAGCAGTTATTCTAGCAGGTTTGGGCAGCCCCAGCATTTT	CASSYSSRFGQPQHF
TRBD1	TRBV4-1	NA	TRBJ2-7	TGCGCCAGCAGCCACTCCGGACAGGGTGGAAACGAGCAGTACTTC	CASSHSGQGGNEQYF
NA	TRBV18	NA	TRBJ1-1	TGTGCCAGCTCACCACCGGGCGGGGAAGCTTTCTTT	CASSPPGGEAFF
TRBD1	TRBV27	few	TRBJ1-2	TGTGCCAGCAGTTCCCCGACAGGGTCTAACTATGGCTACACCTTC	CASSSPTGSNYGYTF
TRBD2	TRBV28	many	TRBJ2-1	TGTGCCAGCAGTTCGGCTAGCGGTCACTACAATGAGCAGTTCTTC	CASSSASGHYNEQFF
NA	TRBV9	many	TRBJ2-3	TGTGCCAGCAGCTTGACAGGGACTGGCACAGATACGCAGTATTTT	CASSLTGTGTDTQYF
NA	TRBV11-2	NA	TRBJ2-1	TGTGCCAGCAGCTTAGCCGCGAGCTCCTACAATGGGCAGTTCTTC	CASSLAASSYNGQFF
NA	TRBV5-1	NA	TRBJ2-4	TGCGCCAGCAGCTGGGACTTATACAATGAGCAGTACTTC	CASSWDLYNEQYF
NA	TRBV5-1	NA	TRBJ1-2	TGCGCCAGCAGCTTGGCCACACCTCAGTATGGCTACACCTTC	CASSLATPQYGYTF
NA	TRBV5-1	NA	TRBJ2-7	TGCGCCAGCAGCTTGATATCCACAACCTACGAGCAGTACTTC	CASSLISTTYEQYF
TRBD1	TRBV12-3/TRBV12-4	NA	TRBJ1-2	TGTGCCAGCGGACAGGGAAACCGTTATGGCTACACCTTC	CASGQGNRYGYTF
NA	TRBV5-1	NA	TRBJ1-2	TGCGCCAGCAGCTTGGTGGCATTTCGTGGTCGTGGAGGTCTTAACTATGGCTACACCTTC	CASSLVAFRGRGGLNYGYTF
NA	TRBV20-1	few	TRBJ2-5	TGCAGTGCTAGAGGATTTAGGGAGACCCAGTACTTC	CSARGFRETQYF
NA	TRBV28	NA	TRBJ2-7	TGTGCCAGCAGTTTAGAGCTTAGAGTGGGGGAGCAGTACTTC	CASSLELRVGEQYF
NA	TRBV6-5	many	TRBJ2-7	TGTGCCAGCAGTAGAAGGGGGGGTTACGAGCAGTACTTC	CASSRRGGYEQYF
NA	TRBV7-2	NA	TRBJ2-5	TGTGCCAGCAGCATCCCCTCCGGCCGGGTTGAGACCCAGTACTTC	CASSIPSGRVETQYF